Each of the 16 T cell receptor beta chains below was sequenced from the same sample in a study of Ad26.COV2.S vaccination and SARS-CoV-2 variants (dated by TCRdb to about 2021). Library preparation used the immunoSEQ multiplex PCR assay. Not all clones reach the TCRdb copy of this immuneACCESS table, which keeps in-frame sequences only. Checked studies attribute under half of the gap to unresolved V genes and leave the rest unexplained. The sample table contains fewer than 500,000 clones; only one count was recorded for approximately 92% of them. The ten largest clones represent 2% to 3% of the sample. Sample treatment or condition, as interpreted from the label and publication: roughly 19 received Ad26.COV2.S at low or high dose, single or two shots; about 5 received placebo; per-sample allocation not given. For vaccine and placebo recipients, the sequenced repertoires came from samples collected on day 63 after the first injection.

This specimen consisted of peripheral blood, obtained in a trial of Ad26.COV2.S vaccine versus placebo. The source of these receptors is a person between 18 and 65 years old who received the Ad26.COV2.S COVID-19 vaccine or a placebo.

The genes are TRBV27 and TRBJ2-7; the D gene is possibly TRBD2 (5 bases). V was clipped by 8 bases and J by 3 bases, with 11 bases between them. This CDR3 is 12 amino acids long. From germline, CDR1 is MNHEY and CDR2 SMNVEV (reference sequence). This chain's CDR3 is CASGRTYYEQYV. CDR3 coding DNA: TGTGCCAGCGGTCGGACTTACTACGAGCAGTACGTC.

This rearrangement joins TRBV6-5 to TRBJ1-4, with D unresolved. The CDR3 runs to 13 residues. Germline-derived CDR1 and CDR2 are MNHEY and SVGAGI. Trimming pared 4 bases from V and 7 bases from J, leaving 10 bases between. The CDR3 is CASSSAGTEKLFF. As DNA, the CDR3 is TGTGCCAGCAGTTCAGCAGGAACTGAAAAACTGTTTTTT.

This clone was picked up one time. The chain combines TRBV4-2 with TRBJ1-3; D is undetermined. The CDR3 is 16 residues long. V lost 1 base and J 0 bases, leaving 10 bases between the germline ends. Germline V CDR1 and CDR2: LGHNA, YNFKEQ. The CDR3 nucleotides read TGTGCCAGCAGCCAAGTCGCCAGGAGCTCTGGAAACACCATATATTTT. This translates into CASSQVARSSGNTIYF.

The J gene is TRBJ1-6, the V gene TRBV7-2; perhaps TRBD1 as D (6 bases). This CDR3 spans 15 amino acids. Germline values: CDR1 SGHTA, CDR2 FQGNSA. V dropped 5 bases and J dropped 8 bases, with 16 bases sitting between them. The CDR3 nucleotides read TGTGCCAGCAGCCCCACATCCGGGGGGCATTCACCCCTCCACTTT. Amino acid sequence: CASSPTSGGHSPLHF.

The chain joins TRBV28 to TRBJ2-7; tentatively, D is TRBD2 (5 bases). V lost 2 bases to trimming and J lost 6 bases, with 17 bases between them. The germline CDR1 and CDR2 sequences are MDHEN and SYDVKM. The CDR3 extends over 15 amino acids. CDR3 amino acids: CASSLRAGGLFEQYF. CDR3 nucleotide sequence: TGTGCCAGCAGTTTAAGGGCGGGCGGGTTGTTCGAGCAGTACTTC. The variable domain in full, with the rest retrieved from reference TRBV28 and TRBJ2-7, is DVKVTQSSRYLVKRTGEKVFLECVQDMDHENMFWYRQDPGLGLRLIYFSYDVKMKEKGDIPEGYSVSREKKERFSLILESASTNQTSMYLCASSLRAGGLFEQYFGPGTRLTVT.

The chain joins TRBV10-3 to TRBJ2-7; D gene unclear. V was pared by 3 bases and J by 6 bases, with 6 bases between. The V gene's germline CDR1 is ENHRY and CDR2 SYGVKD. The CDR3 totals 11 residues. CDR3 loop: CAISDAIEQYF. Here the CDR3 DNA reads TGTGCCATCAGTGACGCAATCGAGCAGTACTTC.

CDR3 nucleotide sequence: TGTGCCAGCAGCTCGGGTGCTAGGGGTAAGGCTTCACCCCTCCACTTT. It codes for CASSSGARGKASPLHF. V gene TRBV28 combines with J gene TRBJ1-6, with D possibly matching TRBD1 (5 bases). V lost 6 bases and J lost 9, with 21 bases in between. Germline CDR1 MDHEN, CDR2 SYDVKM. The CDR3 totals 16 residues.

The chain combines TRBV15 with TRBJ2-7, with D perhaps matching TRBD2 (6 bases). Germline CDR1 reads LNHNV; CDR2 reads YYDKDF (reference sequence). V lost 8 bases to trimming and J lost 1 base, with 12 bases between them. The CDR3 spans 13 residues. The CDR3 nucleotides are TGTGCCACCGCTAGGGACTCTTCCTACGAGCAGTACGTC. Protein: CATARDSSYEQYV.

The rearrangement joins TRBV27 to TRBJ1-2; no clear D gene. Per germline, CDR1 MNHEY and CDR2 SMNVEV (reference sequence). Trimming removed 6 bases from V and 6 bases from J, with 11 bases in between. CDR3 length equals 12 residues. CDR3 in DNA: TGTGCCAGCAGCCACCCGTTACATGGCTACACCTTC. This codes for CASSHPLHGYTF.

This chain joins TRBV28 and TRBJ1-5; D unclear. Between the trimmed V and J ends, which lost 2 bases and 4 bases, there was a span of 9 bases. Germline CDR1 reads MDHEN; CDR2 reads SYDVKM. This CDR3 region has 14 residues. The CDR3 DNA follows: TGTGCCAGCAGTTTAAGGCAGCAGAATCAGCCCCAGCATTTT. It encodes CASSLRQQNQPQHF.

The V and J genes are TRBV5-4 and TRBJ1-3; D is perhaps TRBD1 (6 bases). The CDR3 has 13 residues. Trimming took off 4 bases at V and 4 bases at J, with 9 bases between the two ends. In germline, CDR1 is SGHNT, CDR2 YYREEE (reference sequence). The CDR3 nucleotides are TGTGCCAGCAGCACCGACAGGGGAAACACCATATATTTT. Protein: CASSTDRGNTIYF.

Here the CDR3 DNA reads TGTGCCACCAGCAGGGGATCTGGTGAAAAACTGTTTTTT. It specifies CATSRGSGEKLFF. The rearrangement links TRBV15 to TRBJ1-4; no firm D call. The germline V gene encodes CDR1 LNHNV and CDR2 YYDKDF (reference sequence). Trimming left V 3 bases short and J 7 bases short, with 9 bases between. The CDR3 is made up of 13 amino acids.

The V gene is TRBV10-3, the J gene TRBJ2-1; 9 bases map to TRBD2. Trimming took 1 base from V and 10 from J; bases not matched to a gene: 8. This CDR3 comprises 15 residues. The germline CDR1 and CDR2 sequences are ENHRY and SYGVKD. DNA of the CDR3: TGTGCCATCAGTGAGTTAGCGGGGGCGCAGATGGAGCAGTTCTTC. It translates to CAISELAGAQMEQFF.

The chain links TRBV29-1 to TRBJ1-4; D perhaps matches TRBD1 (5 bases). There are 12 residues in the CDR3. The germline gives CDR1 SQVTM, CDR2 ANQGSEA. The V gene lost 3 bases and the J gene lost 5 bases, with 7 bases spanning the gap. The CDR3, as DNA: TGCAGCGTTGACGGGGGGAATGAAAAACTGTTTTTT. Translated, it gives CSVDGGNEKLFF.

The V gene is TRBV28, the J gene TRBJ2-7, with D possibly being TRBD2 (6 bases). This CDR3 has 15 residues. Germline CDR1 and CDR2: MDHEN and SYDVKM. Trimming took 3 bases from V and 3 from J, leaving 15 bases between them. As DNA, the CDR3 is TGTGCCAGCAGTTTTTCGGGGGAGTCGGACTACGAGCAGTACTTC. Translated: CASSFSGESDYEQYF.

This rearrangement joins TRBV2 to TRBJ1-5; D uncertain. The ends were cut back, 3 bases at V and 3 bases at J, with 6 bases in the middle. Germline-derived CDR1 and CDR2 are SNHLY and FYNNEI. The CDR3 is made up of 13 amino acids. Written as DNA, the CDR3 is TGTGCCAGCAGTGACGGGAACAATCAGCCCCAGCATTTT. It is translated as CASSDGNNQPQHF.